This T cell receptor beta chain originates from a study of T cells after yellow fever vaccination. The CDR3 spans 17 residues. Trimming at V came to 4 bases and at J to 1 base, leaving 9 bases not matched to a gene. The germline gives CDR1 LNHDA, CDR2 SQIVND (reference sequence). It was through 5'RACE template switching that TCR cDNA was made, with a universal primer site and UMIs added. TCRdb fed the 5' RACE reads into MiXCR, producing one record per CDR3 protein. This sample yields about 550,000 distinct CDR3 sequences, of which about 19% are seen a single time; over 11% belongs to the top ten. The receptor comes from a man aged 25 to 45 who received the YFV17D yellow fever vaccine. This chain connects TRBV19 to TRBJ2-3, with 9 bases fitting TRBD2. The specimen comprised PBMCs, sampled 15 days after the yellow fever booster vaccination. The CDR3 bases are TGTGCCAGTAGTAACGATATGACTAGCGGAGGCACAGATACGCAGTATTTT. This gives the protein CASSNDMTSGGTDTQYF. Variable domain in full (rest from reference TRBV19 and TRBJ2-3): DGGITQSPKYLFRKEGQNVTLSCEQNLNHDAMYWYRQDPGQGLRLIYYSQIVNDFQKGDIAEGYSVSREKKESFPLTVTSAQKNPTAFYLCASSNDMTSGGTDTQYFGPGTRLTVL.